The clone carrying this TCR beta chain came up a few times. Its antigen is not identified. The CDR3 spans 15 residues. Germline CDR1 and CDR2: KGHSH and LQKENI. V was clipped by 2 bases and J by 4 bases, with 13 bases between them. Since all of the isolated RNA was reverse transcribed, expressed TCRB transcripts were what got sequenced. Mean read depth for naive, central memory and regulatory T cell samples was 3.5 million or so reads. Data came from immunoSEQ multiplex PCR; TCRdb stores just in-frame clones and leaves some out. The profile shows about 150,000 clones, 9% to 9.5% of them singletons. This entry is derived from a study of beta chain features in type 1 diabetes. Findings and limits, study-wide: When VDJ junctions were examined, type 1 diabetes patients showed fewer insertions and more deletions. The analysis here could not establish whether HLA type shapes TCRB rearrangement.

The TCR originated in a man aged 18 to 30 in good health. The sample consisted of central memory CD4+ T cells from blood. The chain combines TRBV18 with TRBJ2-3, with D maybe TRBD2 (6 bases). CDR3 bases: TGTGCCAGCTCACCAAGTTCGAGGGAGGCAGATACGCAGTATTTT. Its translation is CASSPSSREADTQYF.